One sample yielded the 26 T cell receptor beta chains listed below, sequenced in a study of blood T cell repertoires in COVID-19. TCRdb's copy holds only in-frame clones and misses some; the assay was immunoSEQ multiplex PCR. Of approximately 28,000 clones in the sample, around 87% are singletons; the top ten hold 5.9%. The sequenced material came from peripheral blood. The origin of the receptors is a human donor in a cohort sampled during active COVID-19.

This clone rates as medium-sized (0.01 to 0.1%). V and J are TRBV11-2 and TRBJ2-7; D remains unclear. From germline, CDR1 is SGHAT and CDR2 FQNNGV. CDR3 length equals 14 residues. V was pared by 5 bases and J by 5 bases, with 16 bases between. In DNA form, the CDR3 reads TGTGCCAGCAGCCCCCGTAGGTTTGAGGACGAGCAGTACTTC. This translates into CASSPRRFEDEQYF.

The chain's CDR3 is CASSLAQGTETQYF. In DNA, the CDR3 is TGCGCCAGCAGCTTGGCACAGGGCACAGAGACCCAGTACTTC. The chain carries TRBV5-1 and TRBJ2-5, with D tentatively TRBD1 (6 bases). With 0 bases removed from V and 4 bases from J, the gap between germline ends came to 10 bases. Per germline, CDR1 SGHRS and CDR2 YFSETQ. The CDR3 consists of 14 residues.

This clone was detected only once. The chain links TRBV19 to TRBJ1-2; no clear D. Germline V gene data show CDR1 as LNHDA and CDR2 as SQIVND (reference sequence). CDR3 size: 11 residues. V lost 4 bases to trimming and J lost 8 bases, with 8 bases between them. The CDR3 sequence is CASSTGVGYTF. The DNA for the CDR3 is TGTGCCAGTAGTACCGGGGTAGGCTACACCTTC.

The chain recombines TRBV3-1 (or the pseudogene TRBV3-2) with TRBJ1-2; D is unresolved. CDR3 size: 14 residues. Germline loops: CDR1 LGHDT, CDR2 YNNKEL (reference sequence). Trimming took off 0 bases at V and 0 bases at J, with 5 bases between the two ends. CDR3 sequence: CASSQDPTNYGYTF. The CDR3 coding sequence is TGTGCCAGCAGCCAAGACCCTACTAACTATGGCTACACCTTC.

The J gene is TRBJ2-2, the V gene TRBV29-1; D might be TRBD1 (5 bases). The germline V gene has CDR1 SQVTM and CDR2 ANQGSEA. The V end lost 2 bases, the J end lost 5 bases, and 18 bases lay between the germline ends. The CDR3 sequence is 16 residues long. The DNA for the CDR3 is TGCAGCGTTGAACTGCCCAGTCGGACACTTACCGGGGAGCTGTTTTTT. Translating gives CSVELPSRTLTGELFF.

The chain couples TRBV24-1 to TRBJ1-2; maybe TRBD1 (6 bases). The V end lost 4 bases, the J end lost 5 bases, and 16 bases lay between the germline ends. Germline V CDR1 and CDR2: KGHDR, SFDVKD. This CDR3 contains 15 residues. CDR3 bases: TGTGCCACCAGTGACGTGGGCAGGGGAAAGTATGGCTACACCTTC. Its protein product is CATSDVGRGKYGYTF.

V is TRBV6-5 and J is TRBJ2-1; 8 bases line up with TRBD1. Germline CDR1 MNHEY, CDR2 SVGAGI. Trimming removed 0 bases from V and 7 bases from J; junction bases left unmatched: 5. The CDR3 spans 15 residues. The CDR3 sequence: CASSYSQGAGNEQFF. The CDR3 nucleotides are TGTGCCAGCAGTTACTCGCAGGGGGCAGGGAATGAGCAGTTCTTC.

The genes are TRBV18 and TRBJ2-3, with D perhaps matching TRBD2 (7 bases). In germline, CDR1 is KGHSH, CDR2 LQKENI. The V end was cut by 4 bases, the J end by 0 bases, with 11 bases between. The CDR3 has 15 amino acids. CDR3 nucleotides: TGTGCCAGCTCACGGGGGGGCTCTAGCACAGATACGCAGTATTTT. Protein sequence: CASSRGGSSTDTQYF.

This chain connects TRBV7-9 to TRBJ1-2; 7 bases line up with TRBD1. Germline V gene sequence: CDR1 SEHNR, CDR2 FQNEAQ (reference sequence). This CDR3 comprises 14 residues. Trimming removed 5 bases from V and 4 bases from J; junction bases left unmatched: 7. This chain's CDR3 is CASSRGTVGYGYTF. The CDR3 DNA sequence: TGTGCCAGCAGCCGAGGGACAGTCGGCTATGGCTACACCTTC.

The CDR3 reads CASRRTENTEAFF. In DNA, the CDR3 is TGTGCCAGCAGAAGGACAGAGAACACTGAAGCTTTCTTT. The chain has TRBV12-3 or TRBV12-4 and TRBJ1-1; possible D gene TRBD1, 6 bases. V lost 6 bases to trimming and J lost 1 base, with 9 bases between them. The CDR3 covers 13 residues.

This sequence joins TRBV14 and TRBJ2-3; 10 bases line up with TRBD2. The CDR3 runs to 16 residues. Germline-derived CDR1 and CDR2 are SGHDN and FVKESK. J lost 3 bases, V lost 0 bases, and 3 bases had no gene match. The CDR3 region has the DNA TGTGCCAGCAGCCAAGAGCTAGCGGGGGATACAGATACGCAGTATTTT. Translating it yields CASSQELAGDTDTQYF.

CDR3 in DNA: TGCGCCACCTCTGTCGGGGTTGTCCAAGAGACCCAGTACTTC. Amino acid sequence: CATSVGVVQETQYF. The J gene is TRBJ2-5, the V gene TRBV5-1; D is possibly TRBD2 (5 bases). V lost 9 bases, J lost 1 base, and 16 bases lay in between. From germline, CDR1 is SGHRS and CDR2 YFSETQ. CDR3 length equals 14 residues. Full variable domain (outside the CDR3, taken from reference TRBV5-1 and TRBJ2-5): KAGVTQTPRYLIKTRGQQVTLSCSPISGHRSVSWYQQTPGQGLQFLFEYFSETQRNKGNFPGRFSGRQFSNSRSEMNVSTLELGDSALYLCATSVGVVQETQYFGPGTRLLVL.

V gene TRBV5-4 combines with J gene TRBJ2-7; D possibly corresponds to TRBD2 (6 bases). The CDR3 consists of 12 residues. The germline CDR1 and CDR2 sequences are SGHNT and YYREEE (reference sequence). Trimming took 0 bases from V and 7 from J, leaving 8 bases between them. The CDR3 spells CASSLEGREQYF. The CDR3 region has the DNA TGTGCCAGCAGCTTGGAAGGGAGGGAGCAGTACTTC.

The chain has TRBV24-1 and TRBJ2-7; 7 nucleotides line up with TRBD1. The CDR3 is made up of 15 amino acids. CDR1 is KGHDR and CDR2 is SFDVKD in the germline V gene. After removal of 2 bases from V and 4 bases from J, the junction contained 7 bases not matched to a gene. CDR3 in amino acids: CATSDSGGKWYEQYF. For the CDR3, the DNA is TGTGCCACCAGTGATTCAGGGGGAAAGTGGTACGAGCAGTACTTC.

The rearrangement joins TRBV3-1 (or the pseudogene TRBV3-2) to TRBJ1-4, with D hard to call. The CDR3 spans 14 residues. Germline V lookup: CDR1 LGHDT, CDR2 YNNKEL (reference sequence). Trimming shortened V by 0 bases and J by 6 bases, and 8 bases separated the two germline ends. CDR3 DNA: TGTGCCAGCAGCCAAGATCGGGTATATGAAAAACTGTTTTTT. Protein sequence: CASSQDRVYEKLFF.

As concerns this clone: Germline and junction disagree at one end, which may indicate a read error. The chain employs TRBV6-5 and TRBJ1-2, with 8 bases matching TRBD1. This CDR3 is 13 amino acids long. CDR1 is MNHEY, CDR2 SVGAGI, per germline. The CDR3 loop is CASTRTGNNGHTF. The CDR3 DNA is TGTGCCAGCACTAGGACAGGGAACAATGGCCACACCTTC.

The V gene is TRBV9, the J gene TRBJ1-2, with TRBD1 matching over 7 bases. V lost 4 bases to trimming and J lost 2 bases; unmatched junction nucleotides: 5. The CDR3 loop spans 14 amino acids. Germline V lookup: CDR1 SGDLS, CDR2 YYNGEE. The CDR3 here is CASSPGTENYGYTF. DNA of the CDR3: TGTGCCAGCAGCCCCGGGACAGAGAACTATGGCTACACCTTC. Supplemented by reference TRBV9 and TRBJ1-2, the full variable domain reads DSGVTQTPKHLITATGQRVTLRCSPRSGDLSVYWYQQSLDQGLQFLIQYYNGEERAKGNILERFSAQQFPDLHSELNLSSLELGDSALYFCASSPGTENYGYTFGSGTRLTVV.

This clone was recorded only once. The rearrangement uses TRBV5-5 and TRBJ2-2; 8 bases agree with TRBD1. Trimming took 1 base from V and 1 from J; bases not matched to a gene: 9. The CDR3 has 18 amino acids. The germline CDR1 and CDR2 sequences are SGHKS and YYEKEE (reference sequence). The CDR3: CASSLYGTGQGNTGELFF. CDR3 in DNA: TGTGCCAGCAGCTTGTACGGGACAGGACAGGGGAACACCGGGGAGCTGTTTTTT.

V gene TRBV2 combines with J gene TRBJ1-2, with D possibly being TRBD1 (5 bases). Trimming removed 6 bases at V and 4 bases at J, with 21 bases between. Per the germline V gene, CDR1 is SNHLY and CDR2 is FYNNEI. The CDR3 is 16 amino acids. The CDR3 loop is CASRESTAKRIYGYTF. The DNA for the CDR3 is TGTGCCAGCAGGGAATCGACAGCAAAGAGGATCTATGGCTACACCTTC. The full variable domain, its missing parts supplied by reference TRBV2 and TRBJ1-2, is EPEVTQTPSHQVTQMGQEVILRCVPISNHLYFYWYRQILGQKVEFLVSFYNNEISEKSEIFDDQFSVERPDGSNFTLKIRSTKLEDSAMYFCASRESTAKRIYGYTFGSGTRLTVV.

The genes are TRBV5-4 and TRBJ2-3; the match to TRBD2 covers 10 bases. This CDR3 contains 16 residues. Trimming took 4 bases from V and 4 from J; bases not matched to a gene: 9. The germline gives CDR1 SGHNT, CDR2 YYREEE (reference sequence). CDR3 amino acids: CASSRAAGGSPDTQYF. The CDR3 bases are TGTGCCAGCAGCCGGGCAGCGGGGGGGTCCCCAGATACGCAGTATTTT.

The CDR3 region has the DNA TGTGCCAGCGAGGAGGGGGCCACCTACAATGAGCAGTTCTTC. It specifies CASEEGATYNEQFF. The rearrangement joins TRBV28 to TRBJ2-1; weak D call: TRBD1 (7 bases). CDR3 length equals 14 residues. The V gene's germline CDR1 is MDHEN and CDR2 SYDVKM. V shed 8 bases and J shed 2 bases, with 13 bases lying between them.

The J gene is TRBJ1-1, the V gene TRBV24-1; D unresolved. V was shortened by 3 bases and J by 4 bases, with 8 bases between the two germline ends. Germline-derived CDR1 and CDR2 are KGHDR and SFDVKD. The CDR3 consists of 13 residues. The CDR3 region has the DNA TGTGCCACCAGTGATCCCGGACTCACTGAAGCTTTCTTT. Protein product: CATSDPGLTEAFF.

The chain links TRBV7-3 to TRBJ2-3; D call uncertain. Trimming stripped 2 bases from V and 0 bases from J, with 12 bases between. The length of the CDR3 is 16 residues. Germline V gives CDR1 SGHTA, CDR2 FQGTGA. CDR3 bases: TGTGCCAGCAGCTTAGGCCGCACGCTCAGCACAGATACGCAGTATTTT. Protein product: CASSLGRTLSTDTQYF.

The rearrangement uses TRBV6-6 and TRBJ2-5, with TRBD1 as a possible D gene (6 bases). V dropped 6 bases and J dropped 5 bases, with 19 bases sitting between them. Germline V gene data show CDR1 as MNHNY and CDR2 as SVGAGI (reference sequence). CDR3 size: 15 residues. CDR3 sequence (DNA): TGTGCCAGCAGCCCCGACAGGTGGAACGGGGAGACCCAGTACTTC. It encodes CASSPDRWNGETQYF.

V gene TRBV2 combines with J gene TRBJ1-2; 7 bases fit TRBD1. J gave up 7 bases and V 4 bases, and 6 bases lay outside the gene matches. Germline V gene sequence: CDR1 SNHLY, CDR2 FYNNEI. This CDR3 is 13 amino acids long. The CDR3 is CASSGEGASGYTF. In DNA, the CDR3 is TGTGCCAGCAGTGGAGAGGGGGCATCTGGCTACACCTTC.

The chain combines TRBV29-1 with TRBJ2-3, with a tentative D call TRBD1 (7 bases). The CDR3 is 12 amino acids. The V gene's germline CDR1 is SQVTM and CDR2 ANQGSEA. Trimming removed 8 bases at V and 6 bases at J, with 15 bases between. The CDR3 sequence: CSTEGARDTQYF. The CDR3 DNA reads as TGCAGCACGGAGGGGGCGCGGGATACGCAGTATTTT.